This T cell receptor beta chain emerged from a study of CD8 T cells in ankylosing spondylitis. Scientists made TCR beta libraries using quantitative 5'-RACE with molecular barcodes. One entry per CDR3 protein, called by TCRdb with MiXCR from the 5' RACE reads. This table holds fewer than 400,000 distinct CDR3 sequences, about 20% found once. Study-level results: Some motif variants were previously reported in reactive arthritis synovial fluid and blood. Matched synovial fluid from ankylosing spondylitis patients was reported to be enriched for disease-linked clones. Characteristic, it appeared, of ankylosing spondylitis blood was a TCR beta motif of roughly eight highly homologous variants. The disease-linked clones had a CD8+ phenotype and low blood frequencies.

Turning to this clonotype: As yet, its antigen is unknown.

This CDR3 comprises 15 residues. The V gene end was trimmed by 0 bases and the J gene end by 7 bases; junction bases not matched to a gene: 4. Germline V gene sequence: CDR1 MGHRA, CDR2 YSYEKL. Sequenced input: blood, either unsorted or a sorted T cell fraction (not recorded which). The rearrangement joins TRBV4-1 to TRBJ1-4; TRBD1 aligns across 8 bases. The TCR sequence derives from a male donor with ankylosing spondylitis. CDR3 protein: CASSQDYGQGEKLFF. The CDR3 nucleotides are TGCGCCAGCAGCCAAGATTACGGACAGGGTGAAAAACTGTTTTTT.